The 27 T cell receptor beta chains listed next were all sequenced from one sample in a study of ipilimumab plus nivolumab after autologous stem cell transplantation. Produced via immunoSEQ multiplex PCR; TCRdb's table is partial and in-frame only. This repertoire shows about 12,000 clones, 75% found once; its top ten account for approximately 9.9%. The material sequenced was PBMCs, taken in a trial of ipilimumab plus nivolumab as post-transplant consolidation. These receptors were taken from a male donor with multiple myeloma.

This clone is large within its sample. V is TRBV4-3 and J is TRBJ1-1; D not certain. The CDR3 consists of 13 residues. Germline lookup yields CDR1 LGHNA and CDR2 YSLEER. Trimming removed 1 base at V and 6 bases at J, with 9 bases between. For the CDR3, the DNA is TGCGCCAGCAGCCAAGCTTCTTTTGCTGAAGCTTTCTTT. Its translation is CASSQASFAEAFF.

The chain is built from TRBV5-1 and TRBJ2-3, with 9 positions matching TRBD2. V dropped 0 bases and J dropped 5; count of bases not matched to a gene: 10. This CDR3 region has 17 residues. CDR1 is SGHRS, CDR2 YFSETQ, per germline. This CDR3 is CASSLAYAGGGQDTQYF. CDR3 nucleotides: TGCGCCAGCAGCTTGGCCTACGCGGGGGGGGGCCAAGATACGCAGTATTTT.

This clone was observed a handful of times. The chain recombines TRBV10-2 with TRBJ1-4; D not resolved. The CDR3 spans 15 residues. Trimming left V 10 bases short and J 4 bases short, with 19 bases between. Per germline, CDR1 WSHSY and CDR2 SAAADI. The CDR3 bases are TGCGCCACCGACGCGCGTCCCCAAGATAATGAAAAACTGTTTTTT. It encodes CATDARPQDNEKLFF.

The DNA of the CDR3 is TGCGCCAGCAGCCAATCCGTGAACACTGAAGCTTTCTTT. Residues: CASSQSVNTEAFF. The chain couples TRBV4-3 to TRBJ1-1, with no clear D. Trimming stripped 2 bases from V and 0 bases from J, with 4 bases between. This CDR3 contains 13 residues. Germline CDR1 LGHNA, CDR2 YSLEER.

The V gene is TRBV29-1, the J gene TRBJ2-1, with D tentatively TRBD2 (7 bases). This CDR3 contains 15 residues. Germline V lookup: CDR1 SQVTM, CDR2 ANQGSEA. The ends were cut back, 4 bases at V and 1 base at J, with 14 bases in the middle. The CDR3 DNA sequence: TGCAGCGTTGTTGGGGGAGGGGGTTCCTACAATGAGCAGTTCTTC. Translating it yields CSVVGGGGSYNEQFF.

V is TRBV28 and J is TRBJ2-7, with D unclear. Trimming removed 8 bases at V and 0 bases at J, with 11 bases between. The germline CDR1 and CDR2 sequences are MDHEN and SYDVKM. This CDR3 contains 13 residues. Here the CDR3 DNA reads TGTGCCAGCGTTTACAGCTCCTCCTACGAGCAGTACTTC. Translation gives CASVYSSSYEQYF. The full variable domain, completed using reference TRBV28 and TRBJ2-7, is DVKVTQSSRYLVKRTGEKVFLECVQDMDHENMFWYRQDPGLGLRLIYFSYDVKMKEKGDIPEGYSVSREKKERFSLILESASTNQTSMYLCASVYSSSYEQYFGPGTRLTVT.

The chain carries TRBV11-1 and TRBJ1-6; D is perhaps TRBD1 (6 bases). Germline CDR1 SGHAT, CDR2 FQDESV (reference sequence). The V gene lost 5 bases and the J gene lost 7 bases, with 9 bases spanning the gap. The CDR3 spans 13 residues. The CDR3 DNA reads TGTGCCAGCAGCCCCGGACAGAATTCACCCCTCCACTTT. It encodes CASSPGQNSPLHF.

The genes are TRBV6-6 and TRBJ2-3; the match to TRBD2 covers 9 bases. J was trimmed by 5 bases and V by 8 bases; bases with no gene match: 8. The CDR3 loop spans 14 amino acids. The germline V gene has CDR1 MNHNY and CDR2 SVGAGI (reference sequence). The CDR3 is CASGAGGGVDTQYF. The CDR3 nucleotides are TGTGCCAGCGGGGCGGGAGGGGGTGTAGATACGCAGTATTTT.

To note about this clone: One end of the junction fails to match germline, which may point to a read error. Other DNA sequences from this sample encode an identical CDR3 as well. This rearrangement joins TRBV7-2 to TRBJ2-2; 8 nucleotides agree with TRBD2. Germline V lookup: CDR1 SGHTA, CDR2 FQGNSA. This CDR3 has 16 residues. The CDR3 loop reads CASSLEPGGYTGELFF. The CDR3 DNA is TGTGCCAGCAGCTTAGAACCGGGGGGGTACACCGGGGAACTGTTTTTT.

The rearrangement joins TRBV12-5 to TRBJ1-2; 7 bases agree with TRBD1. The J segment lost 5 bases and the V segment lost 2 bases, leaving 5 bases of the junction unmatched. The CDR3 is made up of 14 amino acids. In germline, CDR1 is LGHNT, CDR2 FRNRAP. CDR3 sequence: CASGLPNRGYGYTF. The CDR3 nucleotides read TGTGCTAGTGGTTTGCCAAACAGGGGTTATGGCTACACCTTC.

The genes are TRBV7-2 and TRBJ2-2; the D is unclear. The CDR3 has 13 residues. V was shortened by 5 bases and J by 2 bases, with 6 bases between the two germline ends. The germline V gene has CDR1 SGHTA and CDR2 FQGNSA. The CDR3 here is CASSPYNTGELFF. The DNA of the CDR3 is TGTGCCAGCAGCCCTTATAACACCGGGGAGCTGTTTTTT.

The CDR3 coding sequence is TGTGCCATCAGTGATGGAGGGCAGGGGTCCGGGGAGCTGTTTTTT. Translation gives CAISDGGQGSGELFF. V is TRBV10-3 and J is TRBJ2-2; D possibly matches TRBD1 or TRBD2 (6 bases each). CDR1 ENHRY and CDR2 SYGVKD come from the germline V gene. Trimming removed 3 bases from V and 6 bases from J, with 14 bases in between. The CDR3 is made up of 15 amino acids.

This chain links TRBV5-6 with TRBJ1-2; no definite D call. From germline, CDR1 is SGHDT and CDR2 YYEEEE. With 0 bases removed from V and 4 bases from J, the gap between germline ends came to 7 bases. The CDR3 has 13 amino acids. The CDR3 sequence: CASSLGESYGYTF. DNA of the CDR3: TGTGCCAGCAGCTTGGGAGAGTCCTATGGCTACACCTTC.

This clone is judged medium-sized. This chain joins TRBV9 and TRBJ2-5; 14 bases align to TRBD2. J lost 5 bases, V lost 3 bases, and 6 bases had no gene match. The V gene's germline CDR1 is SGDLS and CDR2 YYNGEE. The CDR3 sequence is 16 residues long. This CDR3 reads CASSGLAGGPLETQYF. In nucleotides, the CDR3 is TGTGCCAGCAGCGGACTAGCGGGGGGGCCTTTGGAGACCCAGTACTTC.

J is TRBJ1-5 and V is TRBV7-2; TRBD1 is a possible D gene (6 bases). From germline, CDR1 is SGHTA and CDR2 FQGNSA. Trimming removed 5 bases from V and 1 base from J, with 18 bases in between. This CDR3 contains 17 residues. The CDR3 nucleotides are TGTGCCAGCAGCCAGGTAGGGGGGGTCCTGAGCAATCAGCCCCAGCATTTT. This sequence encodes CASSQVGGVLSNQPQHF.

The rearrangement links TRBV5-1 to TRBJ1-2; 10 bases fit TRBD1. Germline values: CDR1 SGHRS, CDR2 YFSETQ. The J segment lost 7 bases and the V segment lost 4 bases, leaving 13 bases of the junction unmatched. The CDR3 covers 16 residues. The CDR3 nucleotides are TGCGCCAGCAGCACCATCTCGACAGGGGGCTTTTTTGGCTACACCTTC. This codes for CASSTISTGGFFGYTF.

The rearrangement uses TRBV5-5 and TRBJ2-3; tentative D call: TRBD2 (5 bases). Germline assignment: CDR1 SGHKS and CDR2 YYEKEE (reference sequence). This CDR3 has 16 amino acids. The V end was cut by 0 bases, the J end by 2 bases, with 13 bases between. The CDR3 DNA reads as TGTGCCAGCAGCTTGGCCTATGACTATTCCACAGATACGCAGTATTTT. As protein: CASSLAYDYSTDTQYF. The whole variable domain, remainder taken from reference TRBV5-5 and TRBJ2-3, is DAGVTQSPTHLIKTRGQQVTLRCSPISGHKSVSWYQQVLGQGPQFIFQYYEKEERGRGNFPDRFSARQFPNYSSELNVNALLLGDSALYLCASSLAYDYSTDTQYFGPGTRLTVL.

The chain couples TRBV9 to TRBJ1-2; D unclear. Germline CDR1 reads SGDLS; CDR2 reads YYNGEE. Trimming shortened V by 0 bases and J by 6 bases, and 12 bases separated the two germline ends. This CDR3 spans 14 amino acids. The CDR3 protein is CASSVALGDHGYTF. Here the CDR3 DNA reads TGTGCCAGCAGCGTAGCGCTAGGAGATCATGGCTACACCTTC.

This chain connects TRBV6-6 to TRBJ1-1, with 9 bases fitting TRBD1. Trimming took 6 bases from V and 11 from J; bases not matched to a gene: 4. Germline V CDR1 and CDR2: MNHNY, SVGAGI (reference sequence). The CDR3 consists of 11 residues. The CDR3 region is CASSQDRGAFF. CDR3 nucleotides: TGTGCCAGCAGCCAAGACAGGGGGGCTTTCTTT.

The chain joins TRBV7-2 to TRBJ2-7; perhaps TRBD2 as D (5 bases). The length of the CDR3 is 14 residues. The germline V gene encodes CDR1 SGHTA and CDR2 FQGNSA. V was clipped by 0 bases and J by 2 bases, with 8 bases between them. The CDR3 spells CASSLALDAYEQYF. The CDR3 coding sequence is TGTGCCAGCAGCTTAGCACTAGATGCCTACGAGCAGTACTTC.

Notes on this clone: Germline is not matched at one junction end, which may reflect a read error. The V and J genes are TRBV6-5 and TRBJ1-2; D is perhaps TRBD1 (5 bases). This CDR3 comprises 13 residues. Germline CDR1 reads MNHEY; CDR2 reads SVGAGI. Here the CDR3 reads CASRDTNNYGYAF. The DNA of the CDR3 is TGTGCCAGCAGGGACACTAATAACTATGGCTACGCCTTC.

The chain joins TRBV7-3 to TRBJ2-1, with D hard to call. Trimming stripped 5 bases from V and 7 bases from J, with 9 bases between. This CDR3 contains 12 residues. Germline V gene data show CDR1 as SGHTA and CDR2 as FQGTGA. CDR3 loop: CASSLGRNEQFF. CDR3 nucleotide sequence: TGTGCCAGCAGCCTCGGTAGAAATGAGCAGTTCTTC. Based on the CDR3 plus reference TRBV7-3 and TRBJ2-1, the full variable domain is GAGVSQTPSNKVTEKGKYVELRCDPISGHTALYWYRQSLGQGPEFLIYFQGTGAADDSGLPNDRFFAVRPEGSVSTLKIQRTERGDSAVYLCASSLGRNEQFFGPGTRLTVL.

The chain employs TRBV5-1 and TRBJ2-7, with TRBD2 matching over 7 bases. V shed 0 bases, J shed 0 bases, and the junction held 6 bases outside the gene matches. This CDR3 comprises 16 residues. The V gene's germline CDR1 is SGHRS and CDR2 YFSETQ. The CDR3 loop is CASSLVGGLSSYEQYF. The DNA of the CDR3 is TGCGCCAGCAGCTTGGTGGGGGGACTAAGCTCCTACGAGCAGTACTTC.

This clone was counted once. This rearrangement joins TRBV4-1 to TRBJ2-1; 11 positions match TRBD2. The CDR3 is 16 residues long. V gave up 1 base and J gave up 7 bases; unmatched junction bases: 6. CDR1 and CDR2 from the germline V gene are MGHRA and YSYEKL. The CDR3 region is CASSQVLAGGHNEQFF. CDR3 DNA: TGCGCCAGCAGCCAAGTTTTAGCGGGGGGGCATAATGAGCAGTTCTTC.

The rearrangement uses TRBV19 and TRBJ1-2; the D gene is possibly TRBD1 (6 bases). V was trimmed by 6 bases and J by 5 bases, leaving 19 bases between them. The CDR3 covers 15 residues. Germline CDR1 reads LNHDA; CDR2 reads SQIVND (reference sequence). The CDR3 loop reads CASRYGGDTEYGYTF. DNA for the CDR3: TGTGCCAGTAGATACGGTGGGGACACGGAATATGGCTACACCTTC.

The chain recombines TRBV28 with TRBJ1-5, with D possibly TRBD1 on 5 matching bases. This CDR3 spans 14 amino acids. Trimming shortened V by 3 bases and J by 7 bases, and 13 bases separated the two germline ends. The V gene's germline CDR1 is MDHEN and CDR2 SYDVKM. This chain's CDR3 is CASSFGGREQPQHF. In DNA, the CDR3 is TGTGCCAGCAGTTTTGGTGGCAGGGAGCAGCCCCAGCATTTT.

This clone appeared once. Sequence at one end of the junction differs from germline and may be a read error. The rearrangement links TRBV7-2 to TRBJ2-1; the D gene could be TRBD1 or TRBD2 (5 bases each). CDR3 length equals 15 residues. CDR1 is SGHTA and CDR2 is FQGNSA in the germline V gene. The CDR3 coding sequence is TGTGCCAGCAGCTTAGGTGGGGCAGACTACGATGAGCAGTTCTTC. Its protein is CASSLGGADYDEQFF.